Following are 6 T cell receptor beta chains from one sample sequenced in a study of human T cells and chemical hapten exposure. Time point here: patch test 2, 6 weeks after DPC sensitization. The treatment was: therapeutic diphenylcyclopropenone sensitization with weekly scalp DPC. Each CDR3 protein gets one entry after TCRdb re-called the RACE reads with MiXCR. The repertoire holds approximately 350,000 distinct CDR3 sequences, about 6.3% seen once, with about 5.4% in the top ten. The sample in question was whole blood, obtained in connection with sensitization to the hapten diphenylcyclopropenone (DPC). These receptors all stem from a woman aged 18-29 years with alopecia areata. Some clones in this sample may be carry-over from other donors' samples.

The sample holds many counts of this clonotype. V and J are TRBV12-3 or TRBV12-4 and TRBJ1-5; D may be TRBD1 (5 bases). V was clipped by 4 bases and J by 5 bases, with 15 bases between them. The length of the CDR3 is 15 residues. The CDR3 loop reads CASSSLDSRDQPQHF. The DNA for the CDR3 is TGTGCCAGCAGTTCGCTCGACAGCAGGGATCAGCCCCAGCATTTT.

The V and J genes are TRBV20-1 and TRBJ2-3; 14 positions agree with TRBD2. The CDR3 runs 16 residues. Germline V gene data show CDR1 as DFQATT and CDR2 as SNEGSKA (reference sequence). J was trimmed by 1 base and V by 5 bases; bases with no gene match: 5. CDR3 protein: CSAPPGLAGGTDTQYF. In nucleotides, the CDR3 is TGCAGTGCTCCACCGGGACTAGCGGGGGGCACAGATACGCAGTATTTT.

This CDR3 is CASSASHEQYF. The CDR3 DNA follows: TGTGCCAGCAGCGCAAGCCACGAGCAGTACTTC. The chain uses TRBV11-2 and TRBJ2-7; D not resolved. The ends were cut back, 5 bases at V and 5 bases at J, with 7 bases in the middle. In germline, CDR1 is SGHAT, CDR2 FQNNGV. The CDR3 spans 11 residues.

This sequence joins TRBV7-2 and TRBJ2-7; D not resolved. From germline, CDR1 is SGHTA and CDR2 FQGNSA. V lost 2 bases to trimming and J lost 4 bases, with 6 bases between them. The CDR3 sequence is 12 residues long. The CDR3 DNA is TGTGCCAGCAGCTTAACTCGATACGAGCAGTACTTC. The encoded protein is CASSLTRYEQYF.

The gene calls are TRBV7-2 and TRBJ2-7, with a tentative D call TRBD1 (6 bases). This CDR3 contains 18 residues. CDR1 and CDR2 from the germline V gene are SGHTA and FQGNSA. V dropped 2 bases and J dropped 0 bases, with 20 bases sitting between them. As DNA, the CDR3 is TGTGCCAGCAGCTTATCCCCCGGACAGACTCCTATCTCCTACGAGCAGTACTTC. Translation: CASSLSPGQTPISYEQYF.

The chain recombines TRBV12-3 or TRBV12-4 with TRBJ1-2; tentatively, D is TRBD1 (6 bases). This CDR3 comprises 16 residues. V gave up 6 bases and J gave up 2 bases, with 19 bases separating them. This chain's CDR3 is CASSPGLGGANYGYTF. The CDR3 DNA reads as TGTGCCAGCAGCCCTGGTTTGGGGGGGGCGAACTATGGCTACACCTTC.